Listed here is a single T cell receptor (beta chain). As yet, its antigen is unknown. The data stem from a study of T cell clones after liver transplantation. About the study: As an antigen-independent comparator, third-party-reactive TCRbeta sequences came from pre-transplant mixed lymphocyte reactions. At least one year of complete immunosuppression withdrawal without enzymes over twice normal defined tolerance. Findings and limits, study-wide: Graft donor-reactive T cells possibly entered the graft instead of undergoing deletion. In two subjects, few donor cells limited the measurable donor-reactive repertoire.

Assay: immunoSEQ multiplex PCR; the TCRdb copy retains only in-frame clones and omits some. The sample shows tens of thousands of clones, under 90% of them seen only once. This receptor was identified in a human patient who received a liver transplant. Some of the T cells may derive from the graft donor. The sequenced sample was CD4+ T cells from blood, obtained 12 months after liver transplant.

The CDR3 loop reads CASSSVDRGADTQYF. As DNA, the CDR3 is TGCGCCAGCAGTAGCGTGGACAGAGGGGCCGATACGCAGTATTTT. The chain joins TRBV10-1 to TRBJ2-3; perhaps TRBD1 as D (6 bases). CDR1 WNHNN and CDR2 SYGVQD come from the germline V gene (reference sequence). The CDR3 spans 15 residues. Trimming cost V 5 bases and J 6 bases, with 18 bases left between them.